Presented here are 14 T cell receptor beta chains from one specimen sequenced in a study of patients and donors after allogeneic stem cell transplantation. A single record per CDR3 protein comes from TCRdb applying MiXCR to the RT-PCR reads. The sample consists of about a million distinct CDR3 sequences, under 20% of them appearing once. Material for sequencing was blood, either unsorted or a sorted T cell fraction (not recorded which). These receptors came from a human donor who was either an allogeneic HSCT recipient or a stem cell or donor lymphocyte infusion donor (not recorded which). It is not recorded whose cells these are; they may come from a transplant donor.

The chain is built from TRBV6-1 and TRBJ1-4, with TRBD1 matching over 8 bases. Germline V lookup: CDR1 MNHNS, CDR2 SASEGT. The V and J ends lost 7 bases and 10 bases, in that order; junction bases with no gene match: 11. This CDR3 is built from 14 residues. For the CDR3, the DNA is TGTGCCAGCAACCAGGGGCAGGGGGCTGGAAAACTGTTTTTT. Translating gives CASNQGQGAGKLFF.

J is TRBJ2-5 and V is TRBV28, with a possible D match to TRBD1 (7 bases). Trimming shortened V by 6 bases and J by 2 bases, and 16 bases separated the two germline ends. The germline V gene encodes CDR1 MDHEN and CDR2 SYDVKM. The CDR3 covers 15 residues. This CDR3 is CASSWATGTQETQYF. The CDR3 region has the DNA TGTGCCAGCAGCTGGGCGACAGGGACTCAAGAGACCCAGTACTTC.

This clonotype was counted only a few times. The V and J genes are TRBV5-1 and TRBJ2-1; tentative D call: TRBD1 (9 bases). This CDR3 region has 16 residues. Germline values: CDR1 SGHRS, CDR2 YFSETQ. Trimming stripped 4 bases from V and 2 bases from J, with 16 bases between. The DNA of the CDR3 is TGCGCCAGCAGCGTGGACAGGGGACTAGCCTACAATGAGCAGTTCTTC. Residues: CASSVDRGLAYNEQFF.

CDR3: CASSPGAAYSYNEQFF. CDR3 coding DNA: TGTGCCAGCAGCCCGGGGGCGGCTTACTCCTACAATGAGCAGTTCTTC. V gene TRBV11-1 combines with J gene TRBJ2-1; D may match TRBD1 or TRBD2 (6 bases each). The length of the CDR3 is 16 residues. Between the trimmed V and J ends, which lost 5 bases and 0 bases, there was a span of 14 bases. Germline CDR1 reads SGHAT; CDR2 reads FQDESV (reference sequence).

This clonotype was counted between two and nine times. The rearrangement joins TRBV5-1 to TRBJ2-7; 14 nucleotides align to TRBD2. Germline CDR1 reads SGHRS; CDR2 reads YFSETQ. This CDR3 region has 14 residues. The junction had 3 bases not matched to a gene; V was cut back by 3 bases and J by 7 bases. The CDR3 DNA follows: TGCGCCAGCAGCTCAAGGACTAGCGGGAGGGAGCAGTACTTC. Amino acids: CASSSRTSGREQYF. Supplemented by reference TRBV5-1 and TRBJ2-7, the full variable domain reads KAGVTQTPRYLIKTRGQQVTLSCSPISGHRSVSWYQQTPGQGLQFLFEYFSETQRNKGNFPGRFSGRQFSNSRSEMNVSTLELGDSALYLCASSSRTSGREQYFGPGTRLTVT.

This clonotype has only a few counts. The chain combines TRBV24-1 with TRBJ1-1, with a possible D match to TRBD1 (5 bases). V lost 1 base, J lost 1 base, and 6 bases lay in between. CDR1 and CDR2 (germline): KGHDR, SFDVKD. The CDR3 spans 14 residues. The CDR3 DNA sequence: TGTGCCACCAGTGATTTAGGACAGAACACTGAAGCTTTCTTT. Translation: CATSDLGQNTEAFF.

This clonotype was detected only a few times. The V call is TRBV4-1, the J call TRBJ1-2, with D possibly matching TRBD1 (5 bases). The CDR3 extends over 15 amino acids. Between the trimmed V and J ends, which lost 6 bases and 5 bases, there was a span of 19 bases. CDR1 is MGHRA, CDR2 YSYEKL, per germline. CDR3 in amino acids: CASRSVRGQIYGYTF. The DNA for the CDR3 is TGCGCCAGCAGATCGGTACGGGGCCAGATTTATGGCTACACCTTC.

This chain connects TRBV9 to TRBJ2-4; no firm D call. The V end was cut by 0 bases, the J end by 0 bases, with 7 bases between. This CDR3 spans 15 amino acids. Germline CDR1 reads SGDLS; CDR2 reads YYNGEE. CDR3 sequence: CASSVGPIAKNIQYF. CDR3 in DNA: TGTGCCAGCAGCGTAGGACCAATAGCCAAAAACATTCAGTACTTC.

This clonotype was recorded many times. The chain employs TRBV12-3 or TRBV12-4 and TRBJ2-2; no definite D call. The length of the CDR3 is 14 residues. V was cut by 7 bases and J by 1 base, with 10 bases left in between. The CDR3 DNA reads TGTGCCAGCACCGCAAATAAGAACACCGGGGAGCTGTTTTTT. Its translation: CASTANKNTGELFF.

The chain carries TRBV5-1 and TRBJ1-2; 7 nucleotides match TRBD1. The CDR3 is made up of 14 amino acids. V shed 6 bases and J 8 bases; nucleotides not matched to a gene: 13. Germline CDR1 and CDR2: SGHRS and YFSETQ. The CDR3 nucleotides are TGCGCCAGCACCAACGGACAGGACCTACGCGGCTACACCTTC. This codes for CASTNGQDLRGYTF.

The chain couples TRBV6-1 to TRBJ1-1, with unresolved D. Germline V gives CDR1 MNHNS, CDR2 SASEGT. The CDR3 contains 13 residues. Deletions cut 2 bases from V and 4 bases from J, with 8 bases between. For the CDR3, the DNA is TGTGCCAGCAGTGAATTAATGCGCACTGAAGCTTTCTTT. This gives the protein CASSELMRTEAFF.

The sample holds a few counts of this clonotype. The chain recombines TRBV2 with TRBJ2-2, with D uncertain. Germline assignment: CDR1 SNHLY and CDR2 FYNNEI. The CDR3 sequence is 14 residues long. V shed 5 bases and J shed 5 bases, with 12 bases lying between them. CDR3 in DNA: TGTGCCAGCAGTAGAGCCCGTTGGACCGGGGAGCTGTTTTTT. Encoded protein: CASSRARWTGELFF.

The chain couples TRBV30 to TRBJ2-7; D gene uncertain. Trimming removed 0 bases from V and 6 bases from J, with 12 bases in between. The CDR3 is made up of 13 amino acids. The germline CDR1 and CDR2 sequences are GTSNPN and SVGIG (reference sequence). The CDR3 here is CAWSVGRSGEQYF. In DNA form, the CDR3 reads TGTGCCTGGAGTGTGGGAAGAAGTGGCGAGCAGTACTTC.

This clonotype showed up many times. J is TRBJ2-5 and V is TRBV20-1; D is undetermined. Germline V gene data show CDR1 as DFQATT and CDR2 as SNEGSKA (reference sequence). This CDR3 contains 14 residues. Trimming pared 3 bases from V and 1 base from J, leaving 12 bases between. Written as DNA, the CDR3 is TGCAGTGCTAGTCGTTTTGAGGTCCAAGAGACCCAGTACTTC. This gives the protein CSASRFEVQETQYF.